The clone carrying this TCR beta chain was recorded many times. Its target is not known. The CDR3 is 16 residues long. The trim removed 7 bases at V and 0 bases at J, leaving 9 bases unmatched. Germline loops: CDR1 SQVTM, CDR2 ANQGSEA. This sample stems from a study of T cell repertoires in cytomegalovirus infection. Study overall: Carrying CMV and the relevant HLA type showed in public TCR beta signatures. Study-level results: In two of eight donors, the top clonotype was HLA-C-restricted CMV-specific. People with CMV and the relevant HLA were identified by cumulative public TCR beta family frequency.

TCRdb independently ran MiXCR on the reads; one entry per CDR3 protein. The sample has 100,000 to 150,000 distinct CDR3 sequences, roughly 9% seen once. The V gene is TRBV29-1, the J gene TRBJ2-6; 7 positions match TRBD1. The sample consisted of PBMCs. The clonotype comes from a human donor in good health (CMV status not recorded). Some clones in this sample may be carry-over from other donors' samples. Here the CDR3 DNA reads TGCAGCGCTGCCGGGACAGTGAGCTCTGGGGCCAACGTCCTGACTTTC. It yields the protein CSAAGTVSSGANVLTF.